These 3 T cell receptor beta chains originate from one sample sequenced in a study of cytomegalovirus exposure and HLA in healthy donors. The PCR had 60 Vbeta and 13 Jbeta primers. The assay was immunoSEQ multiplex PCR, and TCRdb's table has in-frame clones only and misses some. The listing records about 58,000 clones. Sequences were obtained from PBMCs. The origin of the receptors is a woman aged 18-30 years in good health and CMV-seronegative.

The CDR3 region is CASSLPGTGYYGYTF. Written as DNA, the CDR3 is TGTGCCAGCAGCCTCCCCGGGACAGGGTACTATGGCTACACCTTC. The chain combines TRBV5-4 with TRBJ1-2, with 9 bases lining up with TRBD1. CDR1 and CDR2 from the germline V gene are SGHNT and YYREEE (reference sequence). The CDR3 contains 15 residues. V lost 4 bases and J lost 3; bases outside the gene matches: 7. The whole variable domain, remainder taken from reference TRBV5-4 and TRBJ1-2, is ETGVTQSPTHLIKTRGQQVTLRCSSQSGHNTVSWYQQALGQGPQFIFQYYREEENGRGNFPPRFSGLQFPNYSSELNVNALELDDSALYLCASSLPGTGYYGYTFGSGTRLTVV.

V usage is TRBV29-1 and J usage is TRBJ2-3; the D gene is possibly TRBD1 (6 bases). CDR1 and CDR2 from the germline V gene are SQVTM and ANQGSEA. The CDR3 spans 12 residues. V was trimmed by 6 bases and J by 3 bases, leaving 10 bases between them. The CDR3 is CSVERGTDTQYF. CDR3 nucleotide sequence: TGCAGCGTCGAAAGGGGGACAGATACGCAGTATTTT.

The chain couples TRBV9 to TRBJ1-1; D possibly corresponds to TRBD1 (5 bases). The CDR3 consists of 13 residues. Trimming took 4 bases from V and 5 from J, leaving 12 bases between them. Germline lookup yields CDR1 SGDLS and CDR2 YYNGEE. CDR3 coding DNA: TGTGCCAGCAGCCCAGGGAGGGGAACTGAAGCTTTCTTT. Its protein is CASSPGRGTEAFF.